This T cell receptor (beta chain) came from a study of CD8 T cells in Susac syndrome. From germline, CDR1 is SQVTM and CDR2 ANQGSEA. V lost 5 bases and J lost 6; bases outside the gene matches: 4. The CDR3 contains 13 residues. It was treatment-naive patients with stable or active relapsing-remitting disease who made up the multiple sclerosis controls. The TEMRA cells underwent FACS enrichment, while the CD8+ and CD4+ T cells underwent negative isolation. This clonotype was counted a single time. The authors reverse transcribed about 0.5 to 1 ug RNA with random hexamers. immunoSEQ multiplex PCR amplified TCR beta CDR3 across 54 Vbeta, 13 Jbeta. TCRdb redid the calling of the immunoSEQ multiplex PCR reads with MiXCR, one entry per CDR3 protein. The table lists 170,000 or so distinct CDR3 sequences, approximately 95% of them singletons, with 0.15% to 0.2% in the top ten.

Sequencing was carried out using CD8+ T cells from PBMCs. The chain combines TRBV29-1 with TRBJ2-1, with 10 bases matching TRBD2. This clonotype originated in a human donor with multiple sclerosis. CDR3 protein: CSVQAGGPNEQFF. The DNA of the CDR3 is TGCAGCGTTCAAGCGGGAGGGCCCAATGAGCAGTTCTTC.